This TCR beta chain was found in a study of blood T cell repertoires in COVID-19. Study-wide context: The United States, Italy and Spain were the sources of the acute and convalescent COVID-19 samples. In each case, the material was cDNA or gDNA derived from T cells, B-cell-depleted T cells, or PBMCs.

In the authors' workflow: Amplification with reference gene primers provided the estimates of nucleated cell counts. Sequenced by immunoSEQ multiplex PCR; TCRdb stores in-frame clones only, minus some. V and J calls and clone size are copied from that table; D and trimming were computed from the DNA. The sample lists 90,000 to 140,000 clones; about four fifths were seen once. The CDR3 length is 14 residues. Germline values: CDR1 SGHNT, CDR2 YYREEE (reference sequence). V lost 4 bases to trimming and J lost 6 bases; unmatched junction nucleotides: 9. The source of this sequence is a woman of 80 years or more with acute or convalescent COVID-19. This chain joins TRBV5-4 and TRBJ2-5, with 7 bases fitting TRBD1. What was sequenced was peripheral blood. In DNA form, the CDR3 reads TGTGCCAGCAGCCTCGACAGGGTAATGCAGACCCAGTACTTC. This translates into CASSLDRVMQTQYF.